This T cell receptor (beta chain) derives from a study of CD4 T cells in relation to SARS-CoV-2 and coronaviruses. CD4+ T cells from unexposed donors were obtained before the COVID-19 pandemic (2011-2018). After about ten days of culture, CD4+ T cells were isolated. Sequenced by immunoSEQ multiplex PCR; TCRdb stores in-frame clones only, minus some. This table has approximately 20,000 clones, about 73% appearing once. This clone occurred a few times. Its antigen is currently unknown. The TCR originated in a human donor in good health. The specimen sequenced was CD4+ T cells from PBMCs, cultured in vitro.

CDR3 region: CASSKDREEFF. The CDR3 DNA reads TGTGCCAGCAGCAAAGACAGGGAGGAGTTCTTC. The chain combines TRBV21-1 with TRBJ2-1. TRBV21-1 has pseudogene status. The CDR3 is made up of 11 amino acids.